This T cell receptor (beta chain) was documented in a study of blood T cells in healthy people across ages. Through a sample-barcoded 5' primer and a J-beta primer mix, a second PCR was run for about 7 to 12 cycles. Via MiXCR, TCRdb re-called the 5' RACE reads, giving one row per CDR3 protein. Among fewer than 1 million distinct CDR3 sequences listed, approximately 48% were seen once. This clonotype has more than one count but fewer than ten. Trimming took 4 bases from V and 1 from J; bases not matched to a gene: 8. CDR3 size: 16 residues. Germline CDR1 SGHRS, CDR2 YFSETQ. This TCR was sampled from a man aged 55 to 70 in good health. The rearrangement uses TRBV5-1 and TRBJ2-5; 9 nucleotides align to TRBD2. Sequencing was carried out using blood. The CDR3, as DNA: TGCGCCAGCAGCGGAAATAGCGGGGGAGCCCAAGAGACCCAGTACTTC. Amino acid sequence: CASSGNSGGAQETQYF.